These T cell receptor beta chains were read from a single sample in a study of blood T cells in healthy people across ages. TCRdb independently ran MiXCR on the 5' RACE reads; one entry per CDR3 protein. This table has about 640,000 distinct CDR3 sequences, 58% appearing once. Sequencing used blood. The receptors originated from a man aged 60-69 years in good health. The CDR3 runs from the conserved cysteine through the conserved F or W. The D gene is left open where the match is weak. The listing skips clone size in some rows; elsewhere it reads once, few, many or a size class.

J | V | D | size | DNA | CDR3
TRBJ2-7 | TRBV6-6 | TRBD1 | NA | TGTGCCAGCAGTATCCGGGACAGATACTACGAGCAGTACTTC | CASSIRDRYYEQYF
TRBJ2-2 | TRBV3-1 | NA | NA | TGTGCCAGCAGCCAAAGTGTTGTGAACACCGGGGAGCTGTTTTTT | CASSQSVVNTGELFF
TRBJ2-1 | TRBV20-1 | NA | NA | TGCAGTGCTAGTAGTCTCCGCCTTGGCTACAATGAGCAGTTCTTC | CSASSLRLGYNEQFF
TRBJ2-1 | TRBV7-2 | NA | NA | TGTGCCAGCAGCTTACGGGAGCGGTGCAATGAGCAGTTCTTC | CASSLRERCNEQFF
TRBJ2-3 | TRBV7-2 | TRBD2 | NA | TGTGCCAGCAGCTTGCAAGCGGGGGCACCACGGGATACGCAGTATTTT | CASSLQAGAPRDTQYF
TRBJ1-5 | TRBV12-3/TRBV12-4 | TRBD1 | NA | TGTGCCAGCAGGAGCGGACAGGGGGGCAATCAGCCCCAGCATTTT | CASRSGQGGNQPQHF
TRBJ1-3 | TRBV19 | NA | NA | TGTGCCAGTACCCATCAGGGTCTGGGAAACACCATATATTTT | CASTHQGLGNTIYF
TRBJ1-1 | TRBV2 | NA | NA | TGTGCCAGCGCCAGAACAAGGGAGCGGCCCGAAGCTTTCTTT | CASARTRERPEAFF
TRBJ2-7 | TRBV4-1 | TRBD1 | few | TGCGCCAGCAGCCAAGGCCCGACAGGGGGCTTTCTCTACGAGCAGTACTTC | CASSQGPTGGFLYEQYF
TRBJ2-5 | TRBV14 | TRBD2 | NA | TGTGCCAGCAGCCAGGACGGGACTAGCTTCTCAGAGACCCAGTACTTC | CASSQDGTSFSETQYF
TRBJ1-1 | TRBV10-3 | TRBD1 | NA | TGTGCCATCAGTGAGTCCCGGACAGGGGAGGACACTGAAGCTTTCTTT | CAISESRTGEDTEAFF
TRBJ1-2 | TRBV29-1 | TRBD1 | NA | TGCAGCGTTTACTTGACCGGGACAGGGGGCTATGGCTACACCTTC | CSVYLTGTGGYGYTF
TRBJ2-7 | TRBV7-9 | NA | few | TGTGCCAGCAGCCCACGACAGATGTCCTACGAGCAGTACTTC | CASSPRQMSYEQYF
TRBJ1-2 | TRBV11-2 | NA | NA | TGTGCCAGCAGCTTAGATCGCGGACAGTCAATTTTCTATGGCTACACCTTC | CASSLDRGQSIFYGYTF
TRBJ2-1 | TRBV29-1 | TRBD1 | few | TGCAGCGTTGAAATCAGGGGGAGCTCCTACAATGAGCAGTTCTTC | CSVEIRGSSYNEQFF
TRBJ2-7 | TRBV20-1 | NA | few | TGCAGTGCTAGAGATCGGCAGGGGCCCTACGAGCAGTACTTC | CSARDRQGPYEQYF
TRBJ2-3 | TRBV7-9 | TRBD2 | NA | TGTGCCAGCAGCTCCCGGGCCGGGACTAGCGGGAGGGCAGATACGCAGTATTTT | CASSSRAGTSGRADTQYF
TRBJ2-5 | TRBV2 | NA | NA | TGTGCCACCAGAAGCCCGGGGGTTGTGGAGACCCAGTACTTC | CATRSPGVVETQYF
TRBJ2-1 | TRBV7-2 | TRBD1 | NA | TGTGCCAGCAGCCTGACAGGGGGAATCTACATTGAGCAGTTCTTC | CASSLTGGIYIEQFF
TRBJ2-5 | TRBV28 | NA | NA | TGTGCCAGCAGCCTCGCGTCGGCTGGAGACAATGAGCAGTACTTC | CASSLASAGDNEQYF